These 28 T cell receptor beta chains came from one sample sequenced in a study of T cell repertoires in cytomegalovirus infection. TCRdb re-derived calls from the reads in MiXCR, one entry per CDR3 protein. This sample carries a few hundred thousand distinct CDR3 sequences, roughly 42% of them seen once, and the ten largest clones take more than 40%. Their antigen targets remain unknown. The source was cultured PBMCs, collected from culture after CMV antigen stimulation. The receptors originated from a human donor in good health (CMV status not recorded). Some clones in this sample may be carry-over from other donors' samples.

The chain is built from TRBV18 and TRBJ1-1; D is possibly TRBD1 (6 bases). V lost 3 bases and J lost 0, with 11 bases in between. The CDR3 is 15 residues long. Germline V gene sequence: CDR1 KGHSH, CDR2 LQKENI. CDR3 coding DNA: TGTGCCAGCTCACCGGCGCAGGGGTTGAACACTGAAGCTTTCTTT. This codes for CASSPAQGLNTEAFF.

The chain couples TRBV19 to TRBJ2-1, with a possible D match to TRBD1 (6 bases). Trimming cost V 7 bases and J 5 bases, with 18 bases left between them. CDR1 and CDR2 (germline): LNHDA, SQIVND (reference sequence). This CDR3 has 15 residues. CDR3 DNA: TGTGCCAGTACCCCGGGACACCACGGAGACAATGAGCAGTTCTTC. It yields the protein CASTPGHHGDNEQFF. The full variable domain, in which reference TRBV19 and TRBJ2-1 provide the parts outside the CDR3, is DGGITQSPKYLFRKEGQNVTLSCEQNLNHDAMYWYRQDPGQGLRLIYYSQIVNDFQKGDIAEGYSVSREKKESFPLTVTSAQKNPTAFYLCASTPGHHGDNEQFFGPGTRLTVL.

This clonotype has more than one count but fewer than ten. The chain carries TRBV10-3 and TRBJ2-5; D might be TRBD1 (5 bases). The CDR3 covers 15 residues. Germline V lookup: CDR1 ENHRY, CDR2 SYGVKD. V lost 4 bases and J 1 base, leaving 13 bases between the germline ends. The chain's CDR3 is CAISVGQGFQETQYF. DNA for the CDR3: TGTGCCATCAGTGTGGGTCAGGGATTCCAAGAGACCCAGTACTTC.

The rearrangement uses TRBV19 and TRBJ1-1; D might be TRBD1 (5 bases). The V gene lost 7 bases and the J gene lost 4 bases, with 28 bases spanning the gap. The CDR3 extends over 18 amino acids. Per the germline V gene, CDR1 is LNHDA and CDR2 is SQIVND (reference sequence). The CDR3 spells CASTPYMGRRGLGTEAFF. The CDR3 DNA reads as TGTGCCAGTACCCCGTATATGGGACGGAGGGGCCTGGGCACTGAAGCTTTCTTT.

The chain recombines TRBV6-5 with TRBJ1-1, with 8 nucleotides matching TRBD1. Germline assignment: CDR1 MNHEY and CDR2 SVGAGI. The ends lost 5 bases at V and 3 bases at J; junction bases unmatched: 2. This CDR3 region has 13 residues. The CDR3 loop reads CASSRTGYTEAFF. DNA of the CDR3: TGTGCCAGCAGTCGGACAGGGTACACTGAAGCTTTCTTT.

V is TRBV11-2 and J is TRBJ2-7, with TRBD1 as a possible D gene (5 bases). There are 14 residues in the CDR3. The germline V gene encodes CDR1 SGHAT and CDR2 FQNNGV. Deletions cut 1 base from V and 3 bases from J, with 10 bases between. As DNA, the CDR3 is TGTGCCAGCAGCTTAGGACAGCAAGGCTACGAGCAGTACTTC. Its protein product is CASSLGQQGYEQYF.

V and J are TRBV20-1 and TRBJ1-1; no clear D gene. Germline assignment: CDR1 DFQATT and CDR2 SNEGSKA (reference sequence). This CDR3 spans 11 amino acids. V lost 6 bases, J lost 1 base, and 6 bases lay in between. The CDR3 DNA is TGCAGTGCAGATCAGAACACTGAAGCTTTCTTT. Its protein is CSADQNTEAFF.

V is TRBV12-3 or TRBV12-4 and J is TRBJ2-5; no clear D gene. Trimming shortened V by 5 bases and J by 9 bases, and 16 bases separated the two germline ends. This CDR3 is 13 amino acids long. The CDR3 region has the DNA TGTGCCAGCAGTCTGCGAGATCTCTTGCCCCAGTACTTC. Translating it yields CASSLRDLLPQYF.

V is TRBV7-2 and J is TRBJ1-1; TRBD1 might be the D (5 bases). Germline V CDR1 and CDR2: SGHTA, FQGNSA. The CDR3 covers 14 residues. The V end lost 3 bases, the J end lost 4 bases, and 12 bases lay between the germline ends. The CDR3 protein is CASSLARGVTEAFF. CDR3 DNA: TGTGCCAGCAGCTTGGCCCGGGGGGTCACTGAAGCTTTCTTT.

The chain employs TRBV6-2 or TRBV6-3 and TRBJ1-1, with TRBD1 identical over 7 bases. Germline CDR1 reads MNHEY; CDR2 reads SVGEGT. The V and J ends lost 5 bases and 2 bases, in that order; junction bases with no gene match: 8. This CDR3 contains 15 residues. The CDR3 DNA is TGTGCCAGCAGTGCTAGGCAGGGGGGAAACACTGAAGCTTTCTTT. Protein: CASSARQGGNTEAFF.

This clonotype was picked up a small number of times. The CDR3 coding sequence is TGTGCCATCTGGGACAGATCTTACAATGAGCAGTTCTTC. It yields the protein CAIWDRSYNEQFF. The V call is TRBV10-3, the J call TRBJ2-1; 7 bases are a match to TRBD1. The CDR3 covers 13 residues. J was trimmed by 4 bases and V by 8 bases; bases with no gene match: 5. Germline assignment: CDR1 ENHRY and CDR2 SYGVKD.

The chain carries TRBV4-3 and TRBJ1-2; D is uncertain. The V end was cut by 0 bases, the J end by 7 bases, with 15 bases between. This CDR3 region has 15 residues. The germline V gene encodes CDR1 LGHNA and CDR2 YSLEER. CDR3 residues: CASSQEGWGGSGYTF. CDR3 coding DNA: TGCGCCAGCAGCCAAGAAGGCTGGGGTGGAAGTGGCTACACCTTC.

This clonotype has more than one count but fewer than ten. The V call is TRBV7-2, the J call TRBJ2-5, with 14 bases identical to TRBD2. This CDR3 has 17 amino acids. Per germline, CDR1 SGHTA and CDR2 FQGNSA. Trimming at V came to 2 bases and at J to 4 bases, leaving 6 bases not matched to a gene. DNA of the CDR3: TGTGCCAGCAGCTTAAGGGGACTAGCGGGAGCCGGAGAGACCCAGTACTTC. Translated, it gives CASSLRGLAGAGETQYF. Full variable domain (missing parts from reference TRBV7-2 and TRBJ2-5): GAGVSQSPSNKVTEKGKDVELRCDPISGHTALYWYRQSLGQGLEFLIYFQGNSAPDKSGLPSDRFSAERTGGSVSTLTIQRTQQEDSAVYLCASSLRGLAGAGETQYFGPGTRLLVL.

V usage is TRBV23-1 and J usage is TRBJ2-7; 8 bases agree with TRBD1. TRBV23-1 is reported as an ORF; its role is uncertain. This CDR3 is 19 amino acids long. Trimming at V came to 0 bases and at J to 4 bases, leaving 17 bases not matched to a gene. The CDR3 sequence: CASSQSGRTGTVLVYEQYF. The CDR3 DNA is TGCGCCAGCAGTCAATCGGGTCGGACAGGGACGGTTCTCGTGTACGAGCAGTACTTC.

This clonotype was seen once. Here the CDR3 DNA reads TGCAGTGCTAAGGCCCCCCTAGGACTAGCAGTCGAGCAGTACTTC. Translated: CSAKAPLGLAVEQYF. The chain uses TRBV20-1 and TRBJ2-7, with 8 bases that match TRBD2. V was pared by 4 bases and J by 6 bases, with 14 bases of the junction left unmatched. Per germline, CDR1 DFQATT and CDR2 SNEGSKA (reference sequence). The CDR3 has 15 amino acids.

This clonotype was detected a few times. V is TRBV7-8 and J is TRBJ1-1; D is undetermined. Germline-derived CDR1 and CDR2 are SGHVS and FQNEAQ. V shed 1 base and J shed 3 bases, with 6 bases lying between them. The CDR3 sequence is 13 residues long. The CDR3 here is CASSLVRYTEAFF. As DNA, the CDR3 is TGTGCCAGCAGCTTAGTCAGATACACTGAAGCTTTCTTT.

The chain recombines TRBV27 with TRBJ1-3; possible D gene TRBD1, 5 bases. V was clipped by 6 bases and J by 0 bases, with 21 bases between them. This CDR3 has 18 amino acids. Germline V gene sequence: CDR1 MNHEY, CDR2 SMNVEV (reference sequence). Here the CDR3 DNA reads TGTGCCAGCAGCCCTTACAGGTCTCCGACTGCCTCTGGAAACACCATATATTTT. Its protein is CASSPYRSPTASGNTIYF.

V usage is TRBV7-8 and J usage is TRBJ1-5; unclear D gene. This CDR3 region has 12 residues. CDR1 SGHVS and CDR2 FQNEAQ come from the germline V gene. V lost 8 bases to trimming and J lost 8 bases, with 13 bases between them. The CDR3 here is CASSRWGEPQHF. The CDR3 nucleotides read TGTGCCAGCTCGCGGTGGGGAGAGCCCCAGCATTTT.

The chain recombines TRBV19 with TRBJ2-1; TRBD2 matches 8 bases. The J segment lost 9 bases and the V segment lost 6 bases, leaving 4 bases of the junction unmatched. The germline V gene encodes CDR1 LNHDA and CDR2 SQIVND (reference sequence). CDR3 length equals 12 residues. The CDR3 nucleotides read TGTGCCAGTAGCGGGGGGGGCCCTGAGCAGTTCTTC. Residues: CASSGGGPEQFF.

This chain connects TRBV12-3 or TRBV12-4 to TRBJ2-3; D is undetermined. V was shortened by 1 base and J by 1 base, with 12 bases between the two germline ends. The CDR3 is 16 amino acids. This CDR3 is CASSLGYNQGTDTQYF. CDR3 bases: TGTGCCAGCAGTTTAGGTTACAATCAAGGCACAGATACGCAGTATTTT.

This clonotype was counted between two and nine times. The CDR3 sequence: CASSQDYRGGNQPQHF. The CDR3 nucleotides read TGCGCCAGCAGCCAAGATTACAGGGGAGGCAATCAGCCCCAGCATTTT. V and J are TRBV4-1 and TRBJ1-5; 7 bases fit TRBD1. Per the germline V gene, CDR1 is MGHRA and CDR2 is YSYEKL. V gave up 0 bases and J gave up 2 bases; unmatched junction bases: 4. The CDR3 sequence is 16 residues long.

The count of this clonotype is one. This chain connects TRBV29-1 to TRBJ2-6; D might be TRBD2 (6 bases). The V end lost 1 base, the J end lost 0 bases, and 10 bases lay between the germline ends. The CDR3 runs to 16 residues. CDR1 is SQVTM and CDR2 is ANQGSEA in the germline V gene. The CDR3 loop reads CSVEVGGGSGANVLTF. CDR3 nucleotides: TGCAGCGTTGAAGTTGGGGGAGGCTCTGGGGCCAACGTCCTGACTTTC.

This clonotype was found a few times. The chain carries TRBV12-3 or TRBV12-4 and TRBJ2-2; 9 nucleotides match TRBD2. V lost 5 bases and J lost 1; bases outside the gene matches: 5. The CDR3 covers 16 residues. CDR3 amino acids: CASSARLAVNTGELFF. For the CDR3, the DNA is TGTGCCAGCAGTGCTCGACTAGCGGTGAACACCGGGGAGCTGTTTTTT.

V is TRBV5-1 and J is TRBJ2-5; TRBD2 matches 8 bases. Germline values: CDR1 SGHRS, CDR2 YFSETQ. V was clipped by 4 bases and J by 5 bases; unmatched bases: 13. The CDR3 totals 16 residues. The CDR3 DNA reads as TGCGCCAGCAGCGACCCCCTCCTGGGCGGGGGGGAGACCCAGTACTTC. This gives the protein CASSDPLLGGGETQYF.

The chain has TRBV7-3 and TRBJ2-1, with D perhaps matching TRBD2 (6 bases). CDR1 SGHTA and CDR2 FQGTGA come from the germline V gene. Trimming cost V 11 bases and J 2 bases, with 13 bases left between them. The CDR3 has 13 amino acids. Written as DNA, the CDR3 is TGTGCCGGGGGGAGGAGCCCCTACAATGAGCAGTTCTTC. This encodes CAGGRSPYNEQFF. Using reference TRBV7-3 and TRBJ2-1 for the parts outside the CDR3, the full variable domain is GAGVSQTPSNKVTEKGKYVELRCDPISGHTALYWYRQSLGQGPEFLIYFQGTGAADDSGLPNDRFFAVRPEGSVSTLKIQRTERGDSAVYLCAGGRSPYNEQFFGPGTRLTVL.

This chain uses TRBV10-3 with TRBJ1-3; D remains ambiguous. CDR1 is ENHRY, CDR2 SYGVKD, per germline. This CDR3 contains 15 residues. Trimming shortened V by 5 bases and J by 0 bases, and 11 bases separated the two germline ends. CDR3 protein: CAISNGRDSGNTIYF. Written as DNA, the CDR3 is TGTGCCATCAGTAATGGTCGTGACTCTGGAAACACCATATATTTT.

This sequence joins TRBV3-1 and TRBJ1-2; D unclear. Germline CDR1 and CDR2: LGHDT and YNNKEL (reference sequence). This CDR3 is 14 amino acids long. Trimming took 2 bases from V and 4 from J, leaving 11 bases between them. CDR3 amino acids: CASSQIGSPYGYTF. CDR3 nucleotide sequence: TGTGCCAGCAGCCAAATAGGTAGTCCCTATGGCTACACCTTC. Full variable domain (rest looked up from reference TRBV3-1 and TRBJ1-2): DTAVSQTPKYLVTQMGNDKSIKCEQNLGHDTMYWYKQDSKKFLKIMFSYNNKELIINETVPNRFSPKSPDKAHLNLHINSLELGDSAVYFCASSQIGSPYGYTFGSGTRLTVV.

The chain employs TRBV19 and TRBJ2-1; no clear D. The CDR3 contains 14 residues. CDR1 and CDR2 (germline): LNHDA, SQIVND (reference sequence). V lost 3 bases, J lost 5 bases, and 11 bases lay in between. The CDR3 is CASSMGWDNNEQFF. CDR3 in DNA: TGTGCCAGTAGTATGGGGTGGGATAACAATGAGCAGTTCTTC.